One and the same sample provided the 13 T cell receptor beta chains below, sequenced in a study of T cells in Graves' hyperthyroidism and ophthalmopathy. There were TCR beta CDR3 regions amplified from RNA transcripts. A first-round RT-PCR of the TCR CDR3 used the HTBI primer set. A single record per CDR3 protein comes from TCRdb applying MiXCR to the multiplex PCR reads. The sample gives about 640,000 distinct CDR3 sequences, 14% of which show up once; 12% is in the top ten. Sequencing input: blood. The receptors shown here come from a woman between 45 and 65 years old with Graves' ophthalmopathy.

This CDR3 is CASSVAGGQAYEQYF. As DNA, the CDR3 is TGTGCCAGCAGCGTAGCAGGCGGGCAGGCATACGAGCAGTACTTC. The rearrangement uses TRBV13 and TRBJ2-7; a weak D match, TRBD2 (5 bases). The CDR3 length is 15 residues. Germline V CDR1 and CDR2: PRHDT, FYEKMQ (reference sequence). V shed 5 bases and J shed 4 bases, with 18 bases lying between them. The variable domain in full, completed from reference TRBV13 and TRBJ2-7, reads AAGVIQSPRHLIKEKRETATLKCYPIPRHDTVYWYQQGPGQDPQFLISFYEKMQSDKGSIPDRFSAQQFSDYHSELNMSSLELGDSALYFCASSVAGGQAYEQYFGPGTRLTVT.

Many counts were recorded for this clonotype. A junction boundary mismatches the germline segment, possibly from a read error. This chain uses TRBV12-3 or TRBV12-4 with TRBJ2-5; D is ambiguous. The CDR3 is 14 amino acids. The CDR3 region is CASSLVLGQATQYF. The CDR3 DNA is TGTGCCAGCAGTTTAGTTTTAGGCCAAGCGACCCAGTACTTC.

This clonotype was recorded many times. The chain couples TRBV20-1 to TRBJ2-3; D not certain. The germline V and J ends were trimmed by 7 bases and 0 bases, with 5 bases remaining between them. The germline CDR1 and CDR2 sequences are DFQATT and SNEGSKA (reference sequence). The CDR3 totals 11 residues. CDR3 amino acids: CSEGSTDTQYF. CDR3 nucleotides: TGCAGTGAGGGCAGCACAGATACGCAGTATTTT.

This clonotype has a count of ten or more. The chain has TRBV28 and TRBJ2-3; 8 bases agree with TRBD1. The length of the CDR3 is 15 residues. J lost 3 bases, V lost 6 bases, and 8 bases had no gene match. Germline CDR1 MDHEN, CDR2 SYDVKM. The CDR3, as DNA: TGTGCCAGCAGACGACAGGGGAGTAAGACAGATACGCAGTATTTT. This translates into CASRRQGSKTDTQYF.

This sequence joins TRBV28 and TRBJ1-5; D not resolved. The germline V and J ends were trimmed by 3 bases and 9 bases, with 12 bases remaining between them. This CDR3 region has 13 residues. Germline CDR1 is MDHEN and CDR2 is SYDVKM. The CDR3 DNA is TGTGCCAGCAGTTTCCTCAAGGGTCGGCCCCAGCATTTT. Its protein product is CASSFLKGRPQHF.

Many counts were recorded for this clonotype. This chain uses TRBV6-1 with TRBJ2-3, with a weak D call TRBD2 (7 bases). The germline CDR1 and CDR2 sequences are MNHNS and SASEGT. With 4 bases removed from V and 1 base from J, the gap between germline ends came to 18 bases. The CDR3 is 17 residues long. The CDR3 reads CASSVIVEGGGTDTQYF. CDR3 in DNA: TGTGCCAGCAGTGTAATAGTAGAGGGGGGGGGCACAGATACGCAGTATTTT.

This clonotype has at least ten counts. At one of its ends the junction is not consistent with the germline gene, which may arise from a read error. This chain joins TRBV29-1 and TRBJ1-1, with 7 bases fitting TRBD1. Germline CDR1 reads SQVTM; CDR2 reads ANQGSEA. This CDR3 is 14 amino acids long. The CDR3 sequence is CSVDSQGGNAEAFF. The CDR3 DNA sequence: TGCAGCGTTGATTCGCAGGGGGGGAACGCTGAAGCTTTCTTT.

The sample holds many counts of this clonotype. The V call is TRBV12-3 or TRBV12-4, the J call TRBJ1-4; D not certain. The CDR3 length is 17 residues. The V and J ends lost 2 bases and 8 bases respectively, with 21 bases between them. The CDR3, as DNA: TGTGCCAGCAGTTTACGGCAAGGTAGCAACTATAAGGAAAAACTGTTTTTT. Its protein is CASSLRQGSNYKEKLFF.

DNA of the CDR3: TGTGCCAGCAGTTTCCCGCTTAGCGGGGGGTTAGCCAAAAACATTCAGTACTTC. This encodes CASSFPLSGGLAKNIQYF. The chain combines TRBV28 with TRBJ2-4; 10 positions agree with TRBD2. The V gene end was trimmed by 3 bases and the J gene end by 0 bases; junction bases not matched to a gene: 8. This CDR3 contains 18 residues. Germline V CDR1 and CDR2: MDHEN, SYDVKM.

The rearrangement uses TRBV6-2 or TRBV6-3 and TRBJ1-5; D perhaps matches TRBD1 (6 bases). The CDR3 loop spans 16 amino acids. Per the germline V gene, CDR1 is MNHEY and CDR2 is SVGEGT. The V end was cut by 5 bases, the J end by 0 bases, with 14 bases between. The DNA of the CDR3 is TGTGCCAGCAGTCGGATCACAGGGATTAGCAATCAGCCCCAGCATTTT. It is translated as CASSRITGISNQPQHF.

The J gene is TRBJ2-3, the V gene TRBV29-1, with TRBD1 matching over 7 bases. The V segment lost 4 bases and the J segment 2 bases; nucleotides outside the gene matches: 3. CDR3 length: 13 amino acids. The V gene's germline CDR1 is SQVTM and CDR2 ANQGSEA. The CDR3 coding sequence is TGCAGCGTTGTAGGGACAGACACAGATACGCAGTATTTT. Encoded protein: CSVVGTDTDTQYF.

The chain is built from TRBV6-1 and TRBJ1-5; D is ambiguous. The V end was cut by 6 bases, the J end by 0 bases, with 12 bases between. The CDR3 extends over 15 amino acids. Looked up from germline, CDR1 is MNHNS and CDR2 is SASEGT. CDR3 nucleotide sequence: TGTGCCAGCAGCGAGACAAGCCCTAGCAATCAGCCCCAGCATTTT. Encoded protein: CASSETSPSNQPQHF.

This clonotype was seen many times. The V call is TRBV12-3 or TRBV12-4, the J call TRBJ2-1, with no clear D. V lost 5 bases to trimming and J lost 0 bases, with 5 bases between them. This CDR3 spans 13 amino acids. The DNA of the CDR3 is TGTGCCAGCAGTGAAAGCTCCTACAATGAGCAGTTCTTC. Protein sequence: CASSESSYNEQFF.